The clone carrying this T cell receptor (beta chain) has a count of ten or more. No antigen is known for it. The data were taken from a study of identical twins. General study results and limits: The more abundant beta clonotypes in cord blood had fewer insertions, and memory repertoires did not show this.

A template switching step contributed a universal primer site, while unique molecular identifiers were present in the cDNA. TCRdb reprocessed the 5' RACE reads with MiXCR, giving one entry per CDR3 protein. The sample includes approximately 280,000 distinct CDR3 sequences, 6.5% to 9.5% of them seen just once. The CDR3 covers 13 residues. Trimming removed 7 bases at V and 2 bases at J, with 10 bases between. In every case, the donor was a healthy Caucasian. This sample was shared with a second study, whose subject was yellow fever vaccine responses in identical twins. Per that paper: Convergence reportedly seemed to mark part of the twins' vaccine T cell response, with personalization marking the rest.

The receptor was isolated from a woman younger than 35 in good health. The chain is built from TRBV12-3 or TRBV12-4 and TRBJ2-3; D gene ambiguous. Sequencing was done on a sample of memory (CD45RO+) T cells sorted from blood. The CDR3 region is CASTPGYTDTQYF. DNA of the CDR3: TGTGCCAGCACCCCAGGTTACACAGATACGCAGTATTTT.